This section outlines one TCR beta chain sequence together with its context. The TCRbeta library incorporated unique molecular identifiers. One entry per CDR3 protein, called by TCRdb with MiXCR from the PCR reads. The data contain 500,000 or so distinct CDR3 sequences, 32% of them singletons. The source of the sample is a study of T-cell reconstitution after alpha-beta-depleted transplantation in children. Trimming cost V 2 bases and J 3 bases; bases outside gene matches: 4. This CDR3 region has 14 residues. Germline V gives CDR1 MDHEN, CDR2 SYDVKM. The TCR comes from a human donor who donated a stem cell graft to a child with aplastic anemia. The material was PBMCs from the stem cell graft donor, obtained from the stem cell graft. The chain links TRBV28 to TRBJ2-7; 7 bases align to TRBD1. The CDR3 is CASSLRQGNYEQYF. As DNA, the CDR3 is TGTGCCAGCAGTTTAAGACAGGGAAACTACGAGCAGTACTTC.